This T cell receptor (beta chain) was recovered during a study of OX40 agonist ivuxolimab in advanced cancers. Findings and limits, study-wide: The study found among the lowest clonal expansion in partial responders at 0.1-3.0 mg/kg.

This clone was found a few times. The antigen remains unidentified. From germline, CDR1 is ENHRY and CDR2 SYGVKD. Trimming cost V 11 bases and J 8 bases; bases outside gene matches: 22. The CDR3 totals 16 residues. The protocol was immunoSEQ multiplex PCR, while the TCRdb copy is restricted to in-frame clones and leaves out a portion. The sample yields more than 70,000 clones, roughly 78% seen once. The TCR comes from an adult with an advanced solid tumor such as melanoma, head and neck, liver or kidney cancer. This sample comprised CD4+ or CD8+ T cells sorted from blood, obtained in a trial of the OX40 agonist ivuxolimab. The chain joins TRBV10-3 to TRBJ1-2; 8 positions match TRBD1. CDR3 bases: TGTGCCGCGAGCGGGCAGGGGGCCCTCCGGGGGGAGGGCTACACCTTC. Its translation: CAASGQGALRGEGYTF.